Here is one TCR beta chain with its context. No antigen is known for it. The record has no base qualities; no much larger clone is one base away. The data were taken from a study of blood T cell repertoires in COVID-19 (dated by TCRdb to 2018 to 2020). Some background on the complete study: Collaborator samples came from the United States, Italy and Spain and covered acute and convalescent phases of COVID-19. The sample metadata nearly always contained a de-identified subject ID, COVID-19 status, age in years and sex. Where available, HLA class I and class II types were taken from metadata supplied by the sample provider and were not determined by assay-based typing. The repertoires were made available in a free public database intended to serve as a resource for research on the immune response to SARS-CoV-2. Subjects who had been exposed to COVID-19, were actively infected with it, or had recovered from it provided the deeply sampled blood TCRbeta repertoires that made up the dataset. The samples were drawn from the first 160 participants of the ongoing ImmuneRACE study and from 1,254 subjects provided by 6 global collaborators. The prospective study material was composed of cDNA or gDNA derived from T cells, B-cell-depleted T cells, or PBMCs. Points the paper makes about the study in general: The quantity of clinical and demographic metadata differed by source and by participant and was supplied without curation.

TCRbeta CDR3 regions were amplified from genomic DNA using the immunoSEQ Assay, a bias-controlled multiplex PCR. Concerning the study's data processing: The number of nucleated cells in each sample was estimated by amplification of reference gene primers within the assay. Sequence reads were collapsed and filtered to measure the absolute abundance of every unique TCRbeta CDR3 rearrangement. For each sample, productive Simpson clonality was calculated as the square root of Simpson's diversity index over productive rearrangements. The source is immuneACCESS, and TCRdb retained only in-frame sequences with V and J called. Part of the clones is not carried over; for the studies checked, unresolved V genes explain less than half of this, and the remainder is unexplained. The D gene and trimming were derived from the DNA, and the V and J assignments and clone size from that table. Present in this sample are roughly 230,000 clones, 70% to 90% of which were seen just once. Jointly, the top ten make up 5% to 8% of the sample.

In the prospective study, participants were about 18 to 95 years old, resided in about two dozen geographic areas of the United States, and were enrolled through a virtual design. In the prospective study, cohorts were assigned on the basis of participant-reported clinical history obtained from a screening survey and a study questionnaire. A participant counted as exposed if, within 2 weeks of entering the study, that participant had been in contact with someone who had a PCR-confirmed or clinician-diagnosed COVID-19 case. In the prospective study, mobile phlebotomists collected whole blood, serum and a nasopharyngeal or oropharyngeal swab from each participant. Additional blood draws and questionnaires over an approximately 2-month period could optionally be provided by prospective study participants. Before DNA extraction, blood samples from the prospective study were shipped at room temperature or frozen.

Taken from cysteine to phenylalanine, the CDR3 has 17 residues. Solely the CDR3 DNA is kept, with 51 bases framed from the first base. Cut back by 5 bases and 0 bases, the V and J ends lie 16 bases apart. Per the germline V gene, SGHDN is the CDR1 and FVKESK is the CDR2. Recombination joined TRBV14 with TRBJ2-2, with TRBD1 tentatively as D gene (5 bases match). The receptor's source is a woman aged 50 to 60 who had been exposed to COVID-19. The material sequenced was PBMCs or T cells enriched from blood (not recorded which). The CDR3 corresponds to CASSARVADANTGELFF. The nucleotides read TGTGCCAGCAGCGCCAGGGTAGCCGATGCGAACACCGGGGAGCTGTTTTTT. Joined to the reference TRBV14 and TRBJ2-2 proteins, this CDR3 gives the full variable domain: EAGVTQFPSHSVIEKGQTVTLRCDPISGHDNLYWYRRVMGKEIKFLLHFVKESKQDESGMPNNRFLAERTGGTYSTLKVQPAELEDSGVYFCASSARVADANTGELFFGEGSRLTVL.